This T cell receptor (beta chain) comes out of a study of cytomegalovirus exposure and HLA in healthy donors. General observations from the study: As immune exposure information, only CMV serostatus was available. TCR beta V- and J-gene trimming was later associated with a missense DCLRE1C variant. Confirmation was obtained in vitro that a few CMV-associated chains are specific for CMV antigens.

CDR3 length: 16 amino acids. J was trimmed by 6 bases and V by 2 bases; bases with no gene match: 8. Germline V gene sequence: CDR1 SGHTA, CDR2 FQGTGA. Vbeta (60) and Jbeta (13) primers were used in the PCR. Generated by immunoSEQ multiplex PCR, the TCRdb table keeps only in-frame clones and is missing some. The data hold about 120,000 clones, with 75% to 85% observed a single time. A word on this clone: Its cognate antigen is unknown.

Sequencing was performed on PBMCs. V gene TRBV7-3 combines with J gene TRBJ2-1; 9 bases agree with TRBD2. This sequence originates from a man aged 25-45 years in good health and CMV-seropositive. The CDR3 DNA follows: TGTGCCAGCAGCTTAGGAGGTAGCGGGAGTGCCAATGAGCAGTTCTTC. Its protein is CASSLGGSGSANEQFF.